A single sample is the source of the 11 T cell receptor beta chains below, sequenced in a study of blood T cell repertoires in COVID-19. Only in-frame clones appear in the TCRdb table, and some are missing; sequencing was by immunoSEQ multiplex PCR. The sample consists of over 350,000 clones, roughly 90% of them appearing once. What was sequenced was PBMCs or T cells enriched from blood (not recorded which). These receptor sequences come from a woman aged 25 to 39 with acute COVID-19.

The CDR3 reads CASSLMGDSNYGYTF. The CDR3, as DNA: TGCGCCAGCAGCTTGATGGGGGACTCGAACTATGGCTACACCTTC. The chain combines TRBV5-1 with TRBJ1-2, with D tentatively TRBD1 (5 bases). The CDR3 length is 15 residues. Looked up from germline, CDR1 is SGHRS and CDR2 is YFSETQ. The germline V and J ends were trimmed by 1 base and 2 bases, with 12 bases remaining between them.

This clone was detected once. The chain joins TRBV5-1 to TRBJ1-4; D gene uncertain. Per germline, CDR1 SGHRS and CDR2 YFSETQ. The CDR3 is 14 residues long. V dropped 3 bases and J dropped 4 bases, with 10 bases sitting between them. The CDR3 DNA is TGCGCCAGCAGCTCCGTAGAGGGTAATGAAAAACTGTTTTTT. This translates into CASSSVEGNEKLFF.

The chain has TRBV5-1 and TRBJ2-7; 8 bases agree with TRBD1. The CDR3 covers 15 residues. From germline, CDR1 is SGHRS and CDR2 YFSETQ. The V segment lost 5 bases and the J segment 7 bases; nucleotides outside the gene matches: 14. CDR3: CASRFGTGYVSEQYF. In DNA, the CDR3 is TGCGCCAGCAGATTCGGGACAGGTTATGTTTCGGAGCAGTACTTC.

V and J are TRBV7-2 and TRBJ1-2; TRBD1 aligns across 10 bases. The germline V gene has CDR1 SGHTA and CDR2 FQGNSA. The V segment lost 1 base and the J segment 8 bases; nucleotides outside the gene matches: 4. CDR3 length: 14 amino acids. CDR3 in amino acids: CASSLGRTGGGYTF. The CDR3 bases are TGTGCCAGCAGCTTAGGCCGGACAGGGGGAGGCTACACCTTC.

This clone was seen only a few times. The CDR3 loop reads CASSLTGKAEAFF. The CDR3 DNA is TGTGCCAGCAGCTTGACAGGGAAGGCTGAAGCTTTCTTT. The chain has TRBV5-5 and TRBJ1-1, with D perhaps matching TRBD1 (6 bases). Between the trimmed V and J ends, which lost 1 base and 6 bases, there was a span of 10 bases. Germline V lookup: CDR1 SGHKS, CDR2 YYEKEE (reference sequence). The CDR3 contains 13 residues.

The rearrangement links TRBV18 to TRBJ1-2; 10 bases line up with TRBD1. Looked up from germline, CDR1 is KGHSH and CDR2 is LQKENI. The trim removed 0 bases at V and 8 bases at J, leaving 9 bases unmatched. The CDR3 loop spans 16 amino acids. CDR3: CASSPPSTGGAGGYTF. The DNA for the CDR3 is TGTGCCAGCTCACCACCGTCGACAGGGGGCGCGGGAGGCTACACCTTC. Full variable domain (rest looked up from reference TRBV18 and TRBJ1-2): NAGVMQNPRHLVRRRGQEARLRCSPMKGHSHVYWYRQLPEEGLKFMVYLQKENIIDESGMPKERFSAEFPKEGPSILRIQQVVRGDSAAYFCASSPPSTGGAGGYTFGSGTRLTVV.

The chain combines TRBV10-1 with TRBJ2-7; no clear D gene. Per germline, CDR1 WNHNN and CDR2 SYGVQD (reference sequence). CDR3 length: 12 residues. V was clipped by 4 bases and J by 0 bases, with 4 bases between them. Here the CDR3 reads CASSGSSYEQYF. DNA for the CDR3: TGCGCCAGCAGTGGTAGCTCCTACGAGCAGTACTTC.

The chain combines TRBV19 with TRBJ1-1, with a weak D call TRBD1 (6 bases). The CDR3 contains 18 residues. The germline CDR1 and CDR2 sequences are LNHDA and SQIVND (reference sequence). The V end lost 0 bases, the J end lost 3 bases, and 20 bases lay between the germline ends. The CDR3 spells CASSIDGQWRGLDTEAFF. CDR3 in DNA: TGTGCCAGTAGTATAGATGGACAGTGGAGAGGACTGGACACTGAAGCTTTCTTT.

The chain links TRBV5-1 to TRBJ2-4; 9 bases align to TRBD1. Trimming removed 0 bases from V and 3 bases from J; junction bases left unmatched: 4. This CDR3 region has 16 residues. Germline CDR1 is SGHRS and CDR2 is YFSETQ. This chain's CDR3 is CASSLGQGDRKNIQYF. CDR3 in DNA: TGCGCCAGCAGCTTGGGACAGGGGGATCGCAAAAACATTCAGTACTTC.

The chain recombines TRBV10-3 with TRBJ1-5, with TRBD1 matching over 10 bases. The CDR3 runs 17 residues. The germline gives CDR1 ENHRY, CDR2 SYGVKD. J lost 2 bases, V lost 2 bases, and 6 bases had no gene match. CDR3 in amino acids: CAISEPGQGLGNQPQHF. In DNA, the CDR3 is TGTGCCATCAGTGAGCCGGGACAGGGGCTTGGCAATCAGCCCCAGCATTTT.

This clone turned up a few times. The chain has TRBV19 and TRBJ2-1; 7 bases map to TRBD1. Germline CDR1 is LNHDA and CDR2 is SQIVND (reference sequence). The CDR3 consists of 15 residues. With 6 bases clipped from V and 7 bases from J, the junction kept 12 bases outside the gene matches. Written as DNA, the CDR3 is TGTGCCAGTAGCCGGGACAGTCAAACCCTTAATGAGCAGTTCTTC. As protein: CASSRDSQTLNEQFF.